Below, 16 T cell receptor beta chains from the same sample are listed, as sequenced in a study of identical twins. TCRdb ran MiXCR on the 5' RACE reads and lists one entry per CDR3 protein. The sample includes roughly 750,000 distinct CDR3 sequences, approximately 21% of them seen just once. The sample was also linked to a second study, of T cells expressing NK-cell markers.

Source material: PBMCs. The source of these receptors is a young woman in good health.

The chain carries TRBV29-1 and TRBJ1-6, with TRBD1 as a possible D gene (5 bases). Germline V gives CDR1 SQVTM, CDR2 ANQGSEA. This CDR3 has 13 residues. V was cut by 4 bases and J by 5 bases, with 9 bases left in between. The CDR3 loop is CSVGLGDNSPLHF. Written as DNA, the CDR3 is TGCAGCGTTGGGTTAGGGGATAATTCACCCCTCCACTTT.

The rearrangement uses TRBV11-2 and TRBJ2-7, with D possibly matching TRBD2 (5 bases). Trimming pared 1 base from V and 4 bases from J, leaving 26 bases between. Germline loops: CDR1 SGHAT, CDR2 FQNNGV. The CDR3 is 19 amino acids. The CDR3 region has the DNA TGTGCCAGCAGCTTAGTCGGGGAGCTAGTTGGCCAGGTTAGTTACGAGCAGTACTTC. Amino acid sequence: CASSLVGELVGQVSYEQYF.

There are many counts of this clonotype. Here the CDR3 reads CASRRQGPSNQPQHF. The CDR3 DNA sequence: TGTGCCAGCAGAAGACAGGGTCCTAGCAATCAGCCCCAGCATTTT. The chain recombines TRBV6-1 with TRBJ1-5; 7 bases match TRBD1. Germline V gene sequence: CDR1 MNHNS, CDR2 SASEGT. The CDR3 contains 15 residues. Trimming cost V 6 bases and J 0 bases; bases outside gene matches: 5.

The chain has TRBV2 and TRBJ2-5; D gene uncertain. Germline CDR1 reads SNHLY; CDR2 reads FYNNEI. The CDR3 totals 12 residues. V lost 8 bases and J lost 5, with 12 bases in between. CDR3 residues: CASDPGGETQYF. In DNA, the CDR3 is TGTGCCAGCGATCCGGGTGGGGAGACCCAGTACTTC.

This clonotype was counted between two and nine times. This chain connects TRBV20-1 to TRBJ2-1, with 7 bases matching TRBD2. V was pared by 4 bases and J by 5 bases, with 11 bases of the junction left unmatched. This CDR3 contains 15 residues. Germline loops: CDR1 DFQATT, CDR2 SNEGSKA (reference sequence). CDR3 bases: TGCAGTGCTACGGTGCGGGAGAGATCCCACAATGAGCAGTTCTTC. It translates to CSATVRERSHNEQFF.

The rearrangement links TRBV5-1 to TRBJ1-1; tentatively, D is TRBD1 (6 bases). V shed 6 bases and J shed 5 bases, with 17 bases lying between them. The CDR3 sequence is 14 residues long. CDR1 and CDR2 from the germline V gene are SGHRS and YFSETQ. Here the CDR3 DNA reads TGCGCCAGCACCTTACAGGGTCTGGGAACTGAAGCTTTCTTT. It yields the protein CASTLQGLGTEAFF.

This clonotype was observed a few times. This chain uses TRBV20-1 with TRBJ2-1; D uncertain. The CDR3 has 15 residues. Between the trimmed V and J ends, which lost 0 bases and 4 bases, there was a span of 13 bases. Germline loops: CDR1 DFQATT, CDR2 SNEGSKA (reference sequence). CDR3 sequence reads: CSARDIVRFYNEQFF. In DNA form, the CDR3 reads TGCAGTGCTAGAGATATTGTCAGATTTTACAATGAGCAGTTCTTC.

This clonotype has more than one count but fewer than ten. The V call is TRBV7-2, the J call TRBJ1-1; 7 bases fit TRBD1. There are 14 residues in the CDR3. Unmatched junction bases numbered 4, after V lost 2 bases and J lost 4 bases. The germline V gene has CDR1 SGHTA and CDR2 FQGNSA. The DNA for the CDR3 is TGTGCCAGCAGCTTAATCGGACAGGCCACTGAAGCTTTCTTT. It specifies CASSLIGQATEAFF.

This clonotype was found a few times. The chain has TRBV14 and TRBJ2-2, with TRBD2 as a possible D gene (5 bases). Trimming shortened V by 1 base and J by 8 bases, and 17 bases separated the two germline ends. The CDR3 loop spans 16 amino acids. Per the germline V gene, CDR1 is SGHDN and CDR2 is FVKESK. CDR3 coding DNA: TGTGCCAGCAGCCAAGGGTTCGTCGGGATTAAGGGGGAGCTGTTTTTT. As protein: CASSQGFVGIKGELFF. Supplemented by reference TRBV14 and TRBJ2-2, the full variable domain reads EAGVTQFPSHSVIEKGQTVTLRCDPISGHDNLYWYRRVMGKEIKFLLHFVKESKQDESGMPNNRFLAERTGGTYSTLKVQPAELEDSGVYFCASSQGFVGIKGELFFGEGSRLTVL.

This clonotype was observed a handful of times. The rearrangement links TRBV10-3 to TRBJ2-1; D perhaps matches TRBD1 (6 bases). Deletions cut 7 bases from V and 0 bases from J, with 7 bases between. CDR3 size: 13 residues. The germline V gene encodes CDR1 ENHRY and CDR2 SYGVKD. The CDR3 bases are TGTGCCATCACAGGGGTCTCCTACAATGAGCAGTTCTTC. Translated: CAITGVSYNEQFF.

The CDR3 DNA reads as TGTGCCAGCAGTCGAAGCTGGGTTACTGAAGCTTTCTTT. This codes for CASSRSWVTEAFF. The chain recombines TRBV12-3 or TRBV12-4 with TRBJ1-1; no clear D. CDR3 length: 13 residues. Trimming removed 5 bases from V and 5 bases from J, with 12 bases in between.

The chain combines TRBV4-2 with TRBJ2-5, with 12 bases matching TRBD2. Germline lookup yields CDR1 LGHNA and CDR2 YNFKEQ. The CDR3 extends over 16 amino acids. The ends lost 4 bases at V and 2 bases at J; junction bases unmatched: 5. CDR3 residues: CASSPMTSGGQETQYF. The CDR3 DNA is TGTGCCAGCAGCCCCATGACTAGCGGGGGACAAGAGACCCAGTACTTC.

To note about this clonotype: Relative to the germline gene, one junction end is altered; a read error may explain this. This chain joins TRBV10-3 and TRBJ1-1; D uncertain. Per germline, CDR1 ENHRY and CDR2 SYGVKD. This CDR3 comprises 13 residues. CDR3 nucleotides: TGTGCCATCGGTGAGCAAATGGGCGCTGAAGCTTTCTTT. Translating gives CAIGEQMGAEAFF.

This clonotype was seen just once. The chain carries TRBV7-6 and TRBJ2-3; D may be TRBD1 (6 bases). Trimming removed 0 bases from V and 0 bases from J, with 10 bases in between. Germline CDR1 is SGHVS and CDR2 is FNYEAQ. CDR3 size: 16 residues. Here the CDR3 reads CASSLAPGVSTDTQYF. In DNA form, the CDR3 reads TGTGCCAGCAGCTTAGCGCCAGGGGTTAGCACAGATACGCAGTATTTT.

The DNA for the CDR3 is TGCAGCGCAGCTCCTAGCGGCTACCAAGAGACCCAGTACTTC. It translates to CSAAPSGYQETQYF. The chain links TRBV29-1 to TRBJ2-5; 7 bases agree with TRBD2. This CDR3 comprises 14 residues. The germline gives CDR1 SQVTM, CDR2 ANQGSEA. V was pared by 7 bases and J by 0 bases, with 8 bases of the junction left unmatched.

V and J are TRBV7-3 and TRBJ1-1; 10 nucleotides align to TRBD1. The CDR3 sequence is 14 residues long. Germline values: CDR1 SGHTA, CDR2 FQGTGA. V was clipped by 9 bases and J by 4 bases; unmatched bases: 8. In nucleotides, the CDR3 is TGTGCCAGTTCGACAGGGGGCGTAGGCACTGAAGCTTTCTTT. It codes for CASSTGGVGTEAFF. Supplemented by reference TRBV7-3 and TRBJ1-1, the full variable domain reads GAGVSQTPSNKVTEKGKYVELRCDPISGHTALYWYRQSLGQGPEFLIYFQGTGAADDSGLPNDRFFAVRPEGSVSTLKIQRTERGDSAVYLCASSTGGVGTEAFFGQGTRLTVV.